This T cell receptor (beta chain) was retrieved from a study of blood T cell repertoires in COVID-19. Study summary: Sources were T cells, B-cell-depleted T cells, or PBMCs; the material itself was cDNA or gDNA.

This CDR3 contains 13 residues. In germline, CDR1 is MGHRA, CDR2 YSYEKL. The ends lost 4 bases at V and 2 bases at J; junction bases unmatched: 1. Per the original data handling: Reference gene primer amplification gave estimated nucleated cell counts. The repertoire was sequenced with immunoSEQ multiplex PCR; TCRdb's copy has only in-frame clones and lacks some. The D gene and trimming were derived from the DNA, and the V and J assignments and clone size from that table. Among about 50,000 clones listed, about 87% were seen once. Sample: peripheral blood. The source of this sequence is a human donor in a cohort sampled during active COVID-19. The genes are TRBV4-1 and TRBJ1-2; 7 bases fit TRBD1. The CDR3 bases are TGCGCCAGCAGCCCGGGACAGAACTATGGCTACACCTTC. Translating gives CASSPGQNYGYTF.